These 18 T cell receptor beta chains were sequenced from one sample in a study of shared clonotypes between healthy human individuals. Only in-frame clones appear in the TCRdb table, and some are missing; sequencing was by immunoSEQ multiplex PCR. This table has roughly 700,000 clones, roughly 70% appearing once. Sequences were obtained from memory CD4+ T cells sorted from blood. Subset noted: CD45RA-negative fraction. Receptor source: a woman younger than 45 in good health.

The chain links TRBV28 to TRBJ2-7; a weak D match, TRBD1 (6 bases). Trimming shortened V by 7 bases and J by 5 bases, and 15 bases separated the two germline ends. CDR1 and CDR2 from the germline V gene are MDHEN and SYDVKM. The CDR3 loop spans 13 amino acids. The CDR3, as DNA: TGTGCCAGCAACCGGCAGGGGATCCACGAGCAGTACTTC. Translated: CASNRQGIHEQYF. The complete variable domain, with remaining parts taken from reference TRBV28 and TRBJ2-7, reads DVKVTQSSRYLVKRTGEKVFLECVQDMDHENMFWYRQDPGLGLRLIYFSYDVKMKEKGDIPEGYSVSREKKERFSLILESASTNQTSMYLCASNRQGIHEQYFGPGTRLTVT.

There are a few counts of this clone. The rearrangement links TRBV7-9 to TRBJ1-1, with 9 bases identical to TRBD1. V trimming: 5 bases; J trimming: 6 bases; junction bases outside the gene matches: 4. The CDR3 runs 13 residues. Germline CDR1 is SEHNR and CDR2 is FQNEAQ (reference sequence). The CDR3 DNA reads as TGTGCCAGCAGCCTACAGGGGGCCTCTGAAGCTTTCTTT. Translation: CASSLQGASEAFF.

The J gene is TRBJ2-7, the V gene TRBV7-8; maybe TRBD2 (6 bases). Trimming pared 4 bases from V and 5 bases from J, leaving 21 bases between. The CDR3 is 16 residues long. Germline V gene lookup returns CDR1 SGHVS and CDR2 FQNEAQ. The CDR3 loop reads CASSSRRVPRGDEQYF. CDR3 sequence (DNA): TGTGCCAGCAGCTCGAGGAGGGTCCCTCGGGGTGACGAGCAGTACTTC.

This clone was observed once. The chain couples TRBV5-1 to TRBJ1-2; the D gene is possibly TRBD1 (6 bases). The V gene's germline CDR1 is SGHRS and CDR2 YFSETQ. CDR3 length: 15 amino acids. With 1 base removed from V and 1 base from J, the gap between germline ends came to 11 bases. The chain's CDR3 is CASSLTGQLNYGYTF. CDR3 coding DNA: TGCGCCAGCAGCTTGACAGGGCAACTTAACTATGGCTACACCTTC.

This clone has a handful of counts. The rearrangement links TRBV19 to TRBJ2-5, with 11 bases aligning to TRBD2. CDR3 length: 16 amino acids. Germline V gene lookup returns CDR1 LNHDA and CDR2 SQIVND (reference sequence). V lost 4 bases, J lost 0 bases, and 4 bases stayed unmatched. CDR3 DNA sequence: TGTGCCAGTAGTACTAGCGGGAGGACCCACCAAGAGACCCAGTACTTC. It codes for CASSTSGRTHQETQYF.

CDR3 residues: CASSLGQSLGSYGYTF. The CDR3 coding sequence is TGCGCCAGCAGCTTGGGGCAGAGCCTGGGCTCCTATGGCTACACCTTC. This chain connects TRBV5-1 to TRBJ1-2; D is unresolved. The CDR3 sequence is 16 residues long. V gave up 0 bases and J gave up 4 bases, with 16 bases separating them. Germline loops: CDR1 SGHRS, CDR2 YFSETQ.

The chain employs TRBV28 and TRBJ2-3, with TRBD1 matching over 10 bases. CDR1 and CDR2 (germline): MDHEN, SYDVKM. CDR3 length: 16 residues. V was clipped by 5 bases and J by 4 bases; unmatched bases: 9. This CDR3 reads CASSPPGQGFADTQYF. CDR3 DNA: TGTGCCAGCAGTCCCCCGGGACAGGGGTTCGCAGATACGCAGTATTTT.

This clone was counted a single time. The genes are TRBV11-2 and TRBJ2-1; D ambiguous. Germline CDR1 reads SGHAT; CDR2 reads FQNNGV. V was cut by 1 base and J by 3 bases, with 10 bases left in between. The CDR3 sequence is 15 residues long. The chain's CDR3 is CASSLVSTVYNEQFF. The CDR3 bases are TGTGCCAGCAGCTTAGTTTCGACCGTCTACAATGAGCAGTTCTTC.

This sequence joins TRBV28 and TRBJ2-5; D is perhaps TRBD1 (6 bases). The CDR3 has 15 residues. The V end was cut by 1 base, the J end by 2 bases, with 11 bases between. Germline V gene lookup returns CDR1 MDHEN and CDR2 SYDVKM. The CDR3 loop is CASSLFSQGQETQYF. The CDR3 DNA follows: TGTGCCAGCAGTTTATTTTCGCAGGGGCAAGAGACCCAGTACTTC.

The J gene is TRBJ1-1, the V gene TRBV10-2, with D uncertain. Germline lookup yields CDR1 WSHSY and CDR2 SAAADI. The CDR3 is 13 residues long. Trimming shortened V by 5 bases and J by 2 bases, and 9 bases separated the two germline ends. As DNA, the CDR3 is TGCGCCAGCAGTTTGGACGGAAACACTGAAGCTTTCTTT. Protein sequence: CASSLDGNTEAFF.

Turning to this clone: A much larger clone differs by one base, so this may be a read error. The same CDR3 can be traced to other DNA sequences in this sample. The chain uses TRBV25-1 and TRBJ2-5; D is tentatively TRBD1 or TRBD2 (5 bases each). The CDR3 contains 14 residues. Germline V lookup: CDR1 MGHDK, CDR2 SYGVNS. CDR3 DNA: TGTGCCAGCAGTGCCCGGGATAGGGGCGAGACCCAATACTTC. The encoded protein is CASSARDRGETQYF.

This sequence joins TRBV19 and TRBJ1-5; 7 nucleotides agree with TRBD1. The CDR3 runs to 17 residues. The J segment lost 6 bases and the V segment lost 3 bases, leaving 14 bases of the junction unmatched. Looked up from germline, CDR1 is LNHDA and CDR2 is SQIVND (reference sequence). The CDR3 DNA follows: TGTGCCAGTAGTATTCTGTCAGGGGGATCGGGTAGTCAGCCCCAGCATTTT. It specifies CASSILSGGSGSQPQHF.

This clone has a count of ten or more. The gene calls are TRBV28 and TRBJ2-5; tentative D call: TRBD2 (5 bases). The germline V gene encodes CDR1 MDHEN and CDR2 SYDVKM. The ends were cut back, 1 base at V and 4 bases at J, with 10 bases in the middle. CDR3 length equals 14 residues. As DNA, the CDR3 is TGTGCCAGCAGTTTATTCGGGAAAGGAGAGACCCAGTACTTC. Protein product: CASSLFGKGETQYF. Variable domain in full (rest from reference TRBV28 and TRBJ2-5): DVKVTQSSRYLVKRTGEKVFLECVQDMDHENMFWYRQDPGLGLRLIYFSYDVKMKEKGDIPEGYSVSREKKERFSLILESASTNQTSMYLCASSLFGKGETQYFGPGTRLLVL.

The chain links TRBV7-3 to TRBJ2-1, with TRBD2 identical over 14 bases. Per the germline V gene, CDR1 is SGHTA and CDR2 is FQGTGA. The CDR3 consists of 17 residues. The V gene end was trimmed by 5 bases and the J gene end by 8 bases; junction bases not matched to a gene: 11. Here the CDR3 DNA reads TGTGCCAGCAGCCCCACCGGGACTAGCGGGAGACTCGATGAGCAGTTCTTC. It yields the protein CASSPTGTSGRLDEQFF. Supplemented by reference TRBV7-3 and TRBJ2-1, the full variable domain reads GAGVSQTPSNKVTEKGKYVELRCDPISGHTALYWYRQSLGQGPEFLIYFQGTGAADDSGLPNDRFFAVRPEGSVSTLKIQRTERGDSAVYLCASSPTGTSGRLDEQFFGPGTRLTVL.

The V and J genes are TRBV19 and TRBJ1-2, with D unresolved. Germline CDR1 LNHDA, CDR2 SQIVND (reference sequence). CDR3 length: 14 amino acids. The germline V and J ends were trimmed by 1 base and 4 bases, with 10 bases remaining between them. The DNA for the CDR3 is TGTGCCAGTAGTATAGCGCTTGTCGGCTATGGCTACACCTTC. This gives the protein CASSIALVGYGYTF.

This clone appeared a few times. The chain's CDR3 is CASRLNVGQTQEAFF. In nucleotides, the CDR3 is TGTGCCAGCAGGTTAAATGTAGGACAAACACAGGAAGCTTTCTTT. This chain joins TRBV5-4 and TRBJ1-1, with D perhaps matching TRBD1 (5 bases). Deletions cut 5 bases from V and 8 bases from J, with 22 bases between. CDR3 length: 15 residues. CDR1 and CDR2 (germline): SGHNT, YYREEE (reference sequence). Filled out from reference TRBV5-4 and TRBJ1-1, the complete variable domain reads ETGVTQSPTHLIKTRGQQVTLRCSSQSGHNTVSWYQQALGQGPQFIFQYYREEENGRGNFPPRFSGLQFPNYSSELNVNALELDDSALYLCASRLNVGQTQEAFFGQGTRLTVV.

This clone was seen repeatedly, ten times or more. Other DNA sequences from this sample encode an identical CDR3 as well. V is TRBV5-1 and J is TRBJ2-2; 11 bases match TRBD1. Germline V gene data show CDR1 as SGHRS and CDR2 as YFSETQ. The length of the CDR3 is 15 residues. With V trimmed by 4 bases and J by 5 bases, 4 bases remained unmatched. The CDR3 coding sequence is TGCGCCAGCAGCCCCGGGACAGGGGGAACCGGGGAGCTGTTTTTT. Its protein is CASSPGTGGTGELFF. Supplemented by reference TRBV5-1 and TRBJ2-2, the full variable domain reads KAGVTQTPRYLIKTRGQQVTLSCSPISGHRSVSWYQQTPGQGLQFLFEYFSETQRNKGNFPGRFSGRQFSNSRSEMNVSTLELGDSALYLCASSPGTGGTGELFFGEGSRLTVL.

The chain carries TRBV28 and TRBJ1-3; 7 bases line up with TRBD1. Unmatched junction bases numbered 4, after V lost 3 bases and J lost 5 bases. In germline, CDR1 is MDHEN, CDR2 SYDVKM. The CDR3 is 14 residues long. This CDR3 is CASSFLGQRNTIYF. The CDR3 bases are TGTGCCAGCAGTTTTTTGGGACAGCGAAACACCATATATTTT.